The T cell receptor (beta chain) described here comes from a study of T cell changes during pregnancy in multiple sclerosis. The CDR3 runs 15 residues. From germline, CDR1 is LGHNA and CDR2 YNFKEQ. With V trimmed by 4 bases and J by 3 bases, 6 bases remained unmatched. Profiling relied on immunoSEQ multiplex PCR, and the TCRdb table lists in-frame clones only, not all of them. This sample yields 45,000 to 55,000 clones, of which 92% are seen a single time; over 0.85% belongs to the top ten. Here the sequenced sample was CD4+ T cells from peripheral blood mononuclear cells, taken in the second trimester of pregnancy. The V and J genes are TRBV4-2 and TRBJ1-3, with 7 bases aligning to TRBD1. The sequence was obtained from a female donor in good health, enrolled as a control in a pregnancy study. CDR3 region: CASSPGTVYGNTIYF. For the CDR3, the DNA is TGTGCCAGCAGCCCCGGGACAGTCTATGGAAACACCATATATTTT.